Listed below are T cell receptor beta chains from one sample, sequenced in a study of graft-versus-host responses after intestinal transplantation. Some clones are missing from TCRdb's copy, which holds only in-frame ones; the method was immunoSEQ multiplex PCR. The sample has almost 4,500 clones, approximately 72% seen once. The sample consisted of ileum tissue, taken 17 days after transplant. All receptors derive from a human patient who received an intestinal transplant, so some T cells may come from the graft donor. Both conserved end residues are part of each CDR3. Fields, in order: CDR3 length, J gene, clone size, V gene, D gene, CDR3 DNA, CDR3 protein. The D gene is left open where the match is weak. Only part of the rows carry a size: once, few, many, or a class if the clone is expanded.

>16|TRBJ1-1|.|TRBV28|.
TGTGCCAGCAGTCTTTTAGGGGGTGGGTACAACACTGAAGCTTTCTTT
CASSLLGGGYNTEAFF
>13|TRBJ1-1|.|TRBV10-1|.
TGCGCCAGCAGTGGTGGGGGGGCCCCTGAAGCTTTCTTT
CASSGGGAPEAFF
>10|TRBJ2-1|.|TRBV2|.
TGTGCCAGCGAGGCCAATGAGCAGTTCTTC
CASEANEQFF
>15|TRBJ2-4|.|TRBV15|TRBD1
TGTGCCACCAGCAGAGATCGGACAGGCAAAAACATTCAGTACTTC
CATSRDRTGKNIQYF
>13|TRBJ1-4|.|TRBV2|.
TGTGCCAGCAGCGTGGCAAATAATGAAAAACTGTTTTTT
CASSVANNEKLFF
>16|TRBJ2-2|.|TRBV11-2|TRBD2
TGTGCCAGCAGCCCCCCTAGCGGGGGGAACACCGGGGAGCTGTTTTTT
CASSPPSGGNTGELFF
>16|TRBJ2-3|.|TRBV9|.
TGTGCCAGCAGCGTAGGATCCCGGGAAGACACAGATACGCAGTATTTT
CASSVGSREDTDTQYF
>15|TRBJ2-5|once|TRBV5-1|TRBD2
TGCGCCAGCAGCTTGAGCGGGGCGAATCAAGAGACCCAGTACTTC
CASSLSGANQETQYF
>16|TRBJ2-1|.|TRBV6-5|TRBD1
TGTGCCAGCAGTTACCTAACAGGGGGCTGGAGCAATGAGCAGTTCTTC
CASSYLTGGWSNEQFF
>15|TRBJ1-2|.|TRBV6-5|.
TGTGCCAGCAGCGTCGGGGAAGCTTTTAACTATGGCTACACCTTC
CASSVGEAFNYGYTF
>14|TRBJ2-5|.|TRBV7-2|.
TGTGCCAGCAGCTTCGGGGGACCCCAAGAGACCCAGTACTTC
CASSFGGPQETQYF
>13|TRBJ1-2|.|TRBV2|TRBD1
TGTGCCAGCAGTTGGGACAGGGACGGTGGCTACACCTTC
CASSWDRDGGYTF
>14|TRBJ1-1|.|TRBV6-5|.
TGTGCCAGCAGTTCTGAGTTGAGGCGGACTGAAGCTTTCTTT
CASSSELRRTEAFF
>16|TRBJ2-1|.|TRBV7-8|TRBD1
TGTGCCAGCAGCCCCTACCGGGACAGACGTTACAATGAGCAGTTCTTC
CASSPYRDRRYNEQFF
>16|TRBJ2-1|.|TRBV5-1|TRBD2
TGCGCCAGCAGCCCTAATAGCGGGGGGACATACAATGAGCAGTTCTTC
CASSPNSGGTYNEQFF
>13|TRBJ1-1|once|TRBV29-1|TRBD1
TGCAGCGTTGAAGATCAGTCAGGGGGTCCGTCTTTCTTT
CSVEDQSGGPSFF
>15|TRBJ2-1|few|TRBV7-9|TRBD2
TGTGCCAGCAGCCCGGGGCGGGGGGGCCGGAATGAGCAGTTCTTC
CASSPGRGGRNEQFF
>13|TRBJ1-5|.|TRBV28|.
TGTGCCAGCAGCCTATCGTTAAATCAGCCCCAGCATTTT
CASSLSLNQPQHF
>16|TRBJ2-3|.|TRBV7-3|TRBD2
TGTGCCAGCAGTTCGGTAGCGGGGGGGCCATTAGATACGCAGTATTTT
CASSSVAGGPLDTQYF
>15|TRBJ2-2|.|TRBV5-5|.
TGTGCCAGCAGCCAAACAGGGACCAACACCGGGGAGCTGTTTTTT
CASSQTGTNTGELFF
>14|TRBJ1-2|.|TRBV6-5|TRBD1
TGTGCCAGCCGGAGGGGACAGGGATCCTATGGCTACACCTTC
CASRRGQGSYGYTF
>15|TRBJ2-3|.|TRBV6-5|TRBD2
TGTGCCAGCAGTTCACTAGCGGGGGGCACAGATACGCAGTATTTT
CASSSLAGGTDTQYF
>15|TRBJ1-2|.|TRBV4-1|TRBD1
TGCGCCAGCAGCCAAGAACACAGGGGATACTATGGCTACACCTTC
CASSQEHRGYYGYTF
>15|TRBJ2-5|once|TRBV6-6|TRBD1
TGTGCCAGCAGTTCCCAGGGGGTAGCACAAGAGACCCAGTACTTC
CASSSQGVAQETQYF
>15|TRBJ2-1|.|TRBV9|TRBD1
TGTGCCAGCAGCGTAGTAGAGGGGGCGCGAAATGAGCAGTTCTTC
CASSVVEGARNEQFF
>12|TRBJ2-1|.|TRBV10-3|.
TGTGCCATCAACGGGGGAGACAATGAGCAGTTCTTC
CAINGGDNEQFF
>15|TRBJ2-3|few|TRBV19|.
TGTGCCAGTAGTACCTCCACAGGGACCACAGATACGCAGTATTTT
CASSTSTGTTDTQYF
>16|TRBJ2-1|once|TRBV29-1|TRBD2
TGCAGCGTTGAAGATCAATGGCGGGGGACCTACAATGAGCAGTTCTTC
CSVEDQWRGTYNEQFF
>12|TRBJ2-5|.|TRBV7-6|.
TGTGCCAGTAGCGGAGCACAAGAGACCCAGTACTTC
CASSGAQETQYF